What follows is one T cell receptor (beta chain) and its context. What it binds is unknown. This CDR3 is 15 amino acids long. J gave up 5 bases and V 2 bases, and 6 bases lay outside the gene matches. Germline loops: CDR1 MNHNY, CDR2 SVGAGI (reference sequence). The data stem from a study of T-cell memory formation after mild COVID-19. Notes on the study in general: Shrinking CD4+ clones were chiefly CM and EM; CD8+ ones were chiefly EMRA. Proof of SARS-CoV-2 specificity was absent for the second-wave clones that crested on day 37. The pre-infection memory compartment contained some responding clones, suggesting cross-reactive memory joined.

TCRdb analysed the 5' RACE reads with MiXCR anew, one entry per CDR3 protein. Of more than 300,000 distinct CDR3 sequences in the sample, 12% to 15% were seen once. This chain joins TRBV6-6 and TRBJ1-1; 9 nucleotides line up with TRBD1. Input material: PBMCs or a T cell subset sorted from them (not recorded which). The receptor comes from a man aged 18 to 30 who had mild COVID-19 (a few samples of this study predate the infection). Cell type and time point are not known. Here the CDR3 DNA reads TGTGCCAGCAGTTACGAAAGACAGGGGGGAACTGAAGCTTTCTTT. This encodes CASSYERQGGTEAFF.